Listed below are T cell receptor beta chains from one sample, sequenced in a study of T-cell reconstitution after alpha-beta-depleted transplantation in children. TCRdb re-called the PCR reads with MiXCR, one entry per CDR3 protein. The sample contains 450,000 to 600,000 distinct CDR3 sequences, approximately 30% of which appear only once. Sequenced here: PBMCs from the stem cell graft donor, sampled from the stem cell graft. The origin of the receptors is a human donor who donated a stem cell graft to a child with aplastic anemia. Both conserved end residues are part of each CDR3. Fields, in order: V gene, clone size, CDR3 protein. Only part of the rows carry a size: once, few, many, or a class if the clone is expanded.

TRBV14 few CASSLTQGAAGETQYF
TRBV5-1 few CASSLSGSQETQYF
TRBV3-1 - CASSQAGRDEQFF
TRBV30 few CAWSRDRTMNTEAFF
TRBV5-1 - CASSLGQASDTQYF
TRBV7-9 - CASRSGGNTEAFF
TRBV19 - CASSGPRDGVYGYTF
TRBV7-6 - CATRERTGELFF
TRBV7-9 - CASSLSTSFQTQYF
TRBV5-1 once CASSLEGTSLDTQYF
TRBV13 - CASSSRLGGKGETQYF
TRBV12-5 - CASGTEVGTEAFF
TRBV5-1 - CASSLFAGESTDTQYF
TRBV29-1 few CSATKGQETQYF
TRBV24-1 - CATRGTDYNEQFF
TRBV5-1 few CASSSLSYGGELFF
TRBV9 - CASSFRTSGTAFF
TRBV9 - CASSGLDRTYGYTF
TRBV5-1 - CASSLDPGYYGYTF
TRBV12-5 - CASGYSPSGSLFTDSYEQYF
TRBV29-1 few CSVERPGLEYGEQYF
TRBV4-3 many CASSQDQWLAGKNEQFF
TRBV7-2 - CATHPLETGELFF
TRBV12-3/TRBV12-4 - CASSTHRGKAEAFF
TRBV7-2 - CASSWGGGRADTQYF
TRBV12-3/TRBV12-4 - CASSNLVPDTQYF
TRBV14 - CASTGTGTPTGGRAFF
TRBV7-2 - CASTTLMGRPQHF
TRBV18 - CASSPPGPGVSNYGYTF
TRBV4-3 once CASSQGRLANEQFF
TRBV18 few CASSLLAGTDNEQFF
TRBV5-6 - CASSFATGGPYGYTF
TRBV7-2 once CASGGRQGGSGNTIYF
TRBV20-1 - CSAIALGLAKNIQYF
TRBV7-2 - CASSQLQGNEQFF
TRBV29-1 - CSVEGGPGIGNNEQFF
TRBV2 few CASLAGEYQETQYF
TRBV7-6 few CAVRWDRTDTQYF
TRBV7-9 - CASTTAPGGRTDTQYF
TRBV7-2 - CASSQGVTGQAGWQYF
TRBV3-1 - CASSQGRETQYF
TRBV29-1 few CSVPGIDGYTF